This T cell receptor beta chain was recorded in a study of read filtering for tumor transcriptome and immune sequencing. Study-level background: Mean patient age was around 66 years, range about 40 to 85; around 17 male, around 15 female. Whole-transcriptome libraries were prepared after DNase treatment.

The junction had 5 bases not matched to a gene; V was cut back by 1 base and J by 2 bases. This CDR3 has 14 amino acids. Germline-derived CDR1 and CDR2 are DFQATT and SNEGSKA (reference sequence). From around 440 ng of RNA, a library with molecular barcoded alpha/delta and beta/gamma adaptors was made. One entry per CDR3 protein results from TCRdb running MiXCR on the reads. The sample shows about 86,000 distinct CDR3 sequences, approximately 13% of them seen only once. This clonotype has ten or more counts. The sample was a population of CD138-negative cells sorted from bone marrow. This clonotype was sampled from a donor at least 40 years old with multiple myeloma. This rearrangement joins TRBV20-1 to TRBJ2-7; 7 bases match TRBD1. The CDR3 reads CSARGPGQTYEQYF. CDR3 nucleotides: TGCAGTGCTAGAGGCCCGGGACAGACCTACGAGCAGTACTTC.